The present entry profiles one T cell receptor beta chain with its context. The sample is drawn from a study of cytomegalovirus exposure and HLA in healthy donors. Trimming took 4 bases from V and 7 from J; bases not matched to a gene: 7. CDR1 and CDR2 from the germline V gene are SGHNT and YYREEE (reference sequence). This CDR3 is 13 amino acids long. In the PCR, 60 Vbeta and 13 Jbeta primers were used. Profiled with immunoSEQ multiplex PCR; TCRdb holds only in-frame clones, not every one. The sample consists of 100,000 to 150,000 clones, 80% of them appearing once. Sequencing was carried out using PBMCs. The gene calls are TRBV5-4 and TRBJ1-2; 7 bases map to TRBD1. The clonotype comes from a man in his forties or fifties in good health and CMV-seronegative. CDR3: CASSPQGNGGYTF. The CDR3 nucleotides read TGTGCCAGCAGCCCACAGGGGAATGGTGGCTACACCTTC.